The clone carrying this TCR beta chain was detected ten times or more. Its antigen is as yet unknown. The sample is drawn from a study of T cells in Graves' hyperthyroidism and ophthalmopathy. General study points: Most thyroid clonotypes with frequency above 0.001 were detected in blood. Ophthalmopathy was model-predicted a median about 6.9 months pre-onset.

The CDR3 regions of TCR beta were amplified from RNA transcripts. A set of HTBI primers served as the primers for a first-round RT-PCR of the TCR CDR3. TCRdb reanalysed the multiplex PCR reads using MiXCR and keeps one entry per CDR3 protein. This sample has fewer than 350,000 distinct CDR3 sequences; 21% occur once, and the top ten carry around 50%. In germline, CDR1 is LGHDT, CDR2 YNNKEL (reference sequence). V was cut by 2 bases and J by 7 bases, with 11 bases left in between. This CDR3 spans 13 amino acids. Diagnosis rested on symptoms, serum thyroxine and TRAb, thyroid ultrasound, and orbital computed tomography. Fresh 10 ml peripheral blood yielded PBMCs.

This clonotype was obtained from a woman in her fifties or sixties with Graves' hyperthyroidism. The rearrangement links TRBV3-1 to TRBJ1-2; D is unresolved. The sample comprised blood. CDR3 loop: CASSQSQLRGYTF. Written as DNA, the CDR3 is TGTGCCAGCAGCCAATCACAGTTGCGTGGCTACACCTTC.